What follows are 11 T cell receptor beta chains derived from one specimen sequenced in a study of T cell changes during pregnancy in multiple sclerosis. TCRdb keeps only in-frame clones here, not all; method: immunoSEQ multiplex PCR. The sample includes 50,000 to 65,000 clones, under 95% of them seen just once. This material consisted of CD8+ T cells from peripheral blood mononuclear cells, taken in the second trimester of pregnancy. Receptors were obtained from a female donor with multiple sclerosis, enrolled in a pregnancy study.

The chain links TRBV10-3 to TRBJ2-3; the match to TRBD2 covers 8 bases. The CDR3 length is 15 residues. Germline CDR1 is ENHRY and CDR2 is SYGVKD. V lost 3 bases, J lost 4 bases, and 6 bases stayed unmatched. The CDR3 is CAISETGTRPDTQYF. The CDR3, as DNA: TGTGCCATCAGTGAAACCGGGACTAGACCAGATACGCAGTATTTT.

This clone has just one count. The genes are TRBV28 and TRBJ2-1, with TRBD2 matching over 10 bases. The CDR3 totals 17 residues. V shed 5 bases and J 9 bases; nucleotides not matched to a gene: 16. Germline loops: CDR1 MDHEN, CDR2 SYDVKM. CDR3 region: CASSASAASGRFGEQFF. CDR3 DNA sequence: TGTGCCAGCAGTGCCTCCGCCGCTAGCGGGAGATTTGGTGAGCAGTTCTTC.

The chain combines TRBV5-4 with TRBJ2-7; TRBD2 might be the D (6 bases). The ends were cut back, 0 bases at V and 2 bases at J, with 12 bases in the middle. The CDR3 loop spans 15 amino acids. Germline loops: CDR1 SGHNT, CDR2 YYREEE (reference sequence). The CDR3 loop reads CASSLDGTATYEQYF. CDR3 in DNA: TGTGCCAGCAGCTTGGATGGGACTGCAACCTACGAGCAGTACTTC.

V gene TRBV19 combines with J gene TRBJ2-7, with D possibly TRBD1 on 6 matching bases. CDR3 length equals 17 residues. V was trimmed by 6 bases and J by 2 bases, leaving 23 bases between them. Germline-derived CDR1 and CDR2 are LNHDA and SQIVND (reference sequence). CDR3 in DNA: TGTGCCAGTAGGGACAGCGAAAAGAACCCCTGGCCCTACGAGCAGTACTTC. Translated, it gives CASRDSEKNPWPYEQYF.

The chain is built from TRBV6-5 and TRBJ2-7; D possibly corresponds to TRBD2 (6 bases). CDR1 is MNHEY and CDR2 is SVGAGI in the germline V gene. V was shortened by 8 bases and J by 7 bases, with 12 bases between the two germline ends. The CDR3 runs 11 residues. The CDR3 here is CASVNGGEQYF. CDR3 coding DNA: TGTGCCAGCGTCAATGGAGGGGAGCAGTACTTC.

CDR3 residues: CANSPGPREGLFF. The CDR3 nucleotides are TGTGCCAACTCGCCGGGACCCAGGGAGGGGCTGTTTTTT. The chain couples TRBV2 to TRBJ2-2; 7 nucleotides match TRBD2. Germline V CDR1 and CDR2: SNHLY, FYNNEI. Germline trimming cut 10 bases from V and 13 bases from J; bases unmatched to any gene: 15. This CDR3 contains 13 residues. The complete variable domain, with remaining parts taken from reference TRBV2 and TRBJ2-2, reads EPEVTQTPSHQVTQMGQEVILRCVPISNHLYFYWYRQILGQKVEFLVSFYNNEISEKSEIFDDQFSVERPDGSNFTLKIRSTKLEDSAMYFCANSPGPREGLFFGEGSRLTVL.

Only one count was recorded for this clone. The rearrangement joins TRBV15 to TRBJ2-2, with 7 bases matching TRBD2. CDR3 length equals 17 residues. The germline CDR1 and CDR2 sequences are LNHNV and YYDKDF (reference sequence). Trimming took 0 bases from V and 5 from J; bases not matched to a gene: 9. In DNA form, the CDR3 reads TGTGCCACCAGCAGAGATTTGGGAGGGATCCGTACCGGGGAGCTGTTTTTT. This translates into CATSRDLGGIRTGELFF.

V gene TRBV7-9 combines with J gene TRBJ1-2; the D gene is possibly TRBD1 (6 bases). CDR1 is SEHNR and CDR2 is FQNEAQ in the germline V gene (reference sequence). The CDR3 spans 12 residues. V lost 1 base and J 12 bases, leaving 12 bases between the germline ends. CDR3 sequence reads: CASSLVIRDNTF. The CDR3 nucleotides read TGTGCCAGCAGCTTAGTTATCAGGGACAACACCTTC.

The CDR3 spells CASSARLAGLVHEQFF. CDR3 nucleotides: TGTGCCAGCAGCGCCCGACTAGCGGGATTGGTCCATGAGCAGTTCTTC. The chain combines TRBV9 with TRBJ2-1; 11 bases map to TRBD2. J was trimmed by 8 bases and V by 3 bases; bases with no gene match: 10. Germline assignment: CDR1 SGDLS and CDR2 YYNGEE. The CDR3 contains 16 residues.

CDR3 in DNA: TGTGCCAGCAGCTTGGGGGGGGTCCTCGAGCAGTACTTC. Amino acids: CASSLGGVLEQYF. The V gene is TRBV11-2, the J gene TRBJ2-7; 7 nucleotides agree with TRBD2. CDR3 length: 13 amino acids. Looked up from germline, CDR1 is SGHAT and CDR2 is FQNNGV. The V and J ends lost 3 bases and 6 bases, in that order; junction bases with no gene match: 5.

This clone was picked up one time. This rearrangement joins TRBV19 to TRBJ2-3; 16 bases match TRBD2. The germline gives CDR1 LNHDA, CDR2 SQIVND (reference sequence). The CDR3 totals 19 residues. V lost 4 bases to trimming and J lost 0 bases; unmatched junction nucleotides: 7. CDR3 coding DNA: TGTGCCAGTAGTAACTCTCCGGGACTAGCGGGAGGGAGCACAGATACGCAGTATTTT. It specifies CASSNSPGLAGGSTDTQYF.